Below are 32 T cell receptor beta chains sequenced from a single sample in a study of cytomegalovirus exposure and HLA in healthy donors. PCR used 60 Vbeta primers and 13 Jbeta primers. Assay: immunoSEQ multiplex PCR; the TCRdb copy retains only in-frame clones and omits some. The profile shows about 99,000 clones, 60% to 80% of them singletons. The sequenced sample was PBMCs. The origin of the receptors is a man aged 50 to 60 in good health and CMV-seropositive.

The chain combines TRBV10-2 with TRBJ2-7, with 11 bases fitting TRBD2. Trimming at V came to 6 bases and at J to 3 bases, leaving 7 bases not matched to a gene. The CDR3 length is 15 residues. Germline CDR1 reads WSHSY; CDR2 reads SAAADI. CDR3 in DNA: TGCGCCAGCAGCCCAACTAGCGGGAGTAGCTACGAGCAGTACTTC. As protein: CASSPTSGSSYEQYF.

The chain recombines TRBV5-1 with TRBJ2-2; possible D gene TRBD1, 5 bases. V lost 6 bases and J 2 bases, leaving 14 bases between the germline ends. Germline V lookup: CDR1 SGHRS, CDR2 YFSETQ. The length of the CDR3 is 15 residues. CDR3 coding DNA: TGCGCCAGCATCCCCGGGCAGGGAAACACCGGGGAGCTGTTTTTT. Translation gives CASIPGQGNTGELFF.

The chain joins TRBV11-2 to TRBJ2-7, with 8 nucleotides matching TRBD2. Looked up from germline, CDR1 is SGHAT and CDR2 is FQNNGV. This CDR3 spans 15 amino acids. With 5 bases clipped from V and 2 bases from J, the junction kept 8 bases outside the gene matches. CDR3 DNA sequence: TGTGCCAGCAGCCGAGCGGGAGCGGTACCCTACGAGCAGTACTTC. Protein sequence: CASSRAGAVPYEQYF.

The chain carries TRBV19 and TRBJ2-7, with 10 bases matching TRBD1. This CDR3 has 15 amino acids. V lost 4 bases, J lost 1 base, and 4 bases stayed unmatched. Germline V gene sequence: CDR1 LNHDA, CDR2 SQIVND (reference sequence). This CDR3 is CASSSPDRGSYEQYF. In DNA, the CDR3 is TGTGCCAGTAGTAGCCCGGACAGGGGGTCCTACGAGCAGTACTTC.

The rearrangement joins TRBV27 to TRBJ2-3; perhaps TRBD2 as D (6 bases). Trimming left V 3 bases short and J 4 bases short, with 17 bases between. Germline CDR1 reads MNHEY; CDR2 reads SMNVEV (reference sequence). This CDR3 has 16 residues. CDR3 nucleotide sequence: TGTGCCAGCAGTTTGGTCGGCGGGAACGAGGCAGATACGCAGTATTTT. As protein: CASSLVGGNEADTQYF.

This chain joins TRBV5-5 and TRBJ1-5, with 9 bases that match TRBD1. Trimming removed 4 bases from V and 0 bases from J; junction bases left unmatched: 8. The CDR3 covers 17 residues. CDR1 and CDR2 (germline): SGHKS, YYEKEE (reference sequence). The CDR3 nucleotides read TGTGCCAGCAGCGCCGGGACAGGGTCGTATAGCAATCAGCCCCAGCATTTT. It specifies CASSAGTGSYSNQPQHF.

This clone was seen more than once but under ten times. The gene calls are TRBV9 and TRBJ2-1, with 13 positions matching TRBD2. This CDR3 is 18 amino acids long. Germline trimming cut 4 bases from V and 4 bases from J; bases unmatched to any gene: 11. Germline V lookup: CDR1 SGDLS, CDR2 YYNGEE. The CDR3 region is CASSRHPTSGRTYNEQFF. The DNA for the CDR3 is TGTGCCAGCAGCCGACATCCGACTAGCGGGAGGACTTACAATGAGCAGTTCTTC.

This clone has a single count. The gene calls are TRBV9 and TRBJ2-3; tentative D call: TRBD2 (6 bases). The CDR3 is made up of 17 amino acids. Trimming left V 4 bases short and J 0 bases short, with 18 bases between. From germline, CDR1 is SGDLS and CDR2 YYNGEE. CDR3 in amino acids: CASSLRSGGLSTDTQYF. The CDR3 DNA reads as TGTGCCAGCAGCCTCCGGTCTGGCGGACTAAGCACAGATACGCAGTATTTT.

J is TRBJ2-7 and V is TRBV10-1; 12 bases align to TRBD2. This CDR3 contains 14 residues. Per germline, CDR1 WNHNN and CDR2 SYGVQD (reference sequence). The V gene end was trimmed by 4 bases and the J gene end by 6 bases; junction bases not matched to a gene: 4. The CDR3 is CASSGGLAGGEQYF. CDR3 nucleotide sequence: TGCGCCAGCAGTGGGGGACTAGCGGGCGGCGAGCAGTACTTC.

V and J are TRBV4-3 and TRBJ2-3, with D maybe TRBD2 (5 bases). V lost 1 base, J lost 1 base, and 12 bases lay in between. Per the germline V gene, CDR1 is LGHNA and CDR2 is YSLEER. The CDR3 covers 16 residues. CDR3 amino acids: CASSQARGSGTDTQYF. The CDR3 bases are TGCGCCAGCAGCCAAGCCCGGGGTTCGGGCACAGATACGCAGTATTTT.

The rearrangement links TRBV19 to TRBJ2-3; 9 bases agree with TRBD1. Germline CDR1 and CDR2: LNHDA and SQIVND (reference sequence). J lost 6 bases, V lost 4 bases, and 5 bases had no gene match. CDR3 length: 14 amino acids. CDR3 sequence (DNA): TGTGCCAGTAGTAGGACAGGGGCCACGGATACGCAGTATTTT. Translating gives CASSRTGATDTQYF.

The CDR3 bases are TGTGCCAGCAGCCTACAGGGTGGAGGAAACACCATATATTTT. It codes for CASSLQGGGNTIYF. The rearrangement uses TRBV5-6 and TRBJ1-3, with D possibly TRBD1 on 6 matching bases. V lost 4 bases, J lost 4 bases, and 12 bases lay in between. This CDR3 is 14 amino acids long. The germline gives CDR1 SGHDT, CDR2 YYEEEE.

The chain uses TRBV10-3 and TRBJ2-3; a weak D match, TRBD2 (6 bases). The V gene lost 2 bases and the J gene lost 3 bases, with 12 bases spanning the gap. Germline lookup yields CDR1 ENHRY and CDR2 SYGVKD. The CDR3 runs to 15 residues. The CDR3, as DNA: TGTGCCATCAGTGAGGGAGGGGCACAGACAGATACGCAGTATTTT. It is translated as CAISEGGAQTDTQYF.

This sequence joins TRBV5-1 and TRBJ1-1; D unresolved. V dropped 2 bases and J dropped 0 bases, with 5 bases sitting between them. CDR1 is SGHRS and CDR2 is YFSETQ in the germline V gene. The CDR3 contains 13 residues. The CDR3 spells CASSFQVNTEAFF. CDR3 bases: TGCGCCAGCAGCTTTCAGGTGAACACTGAAGCTTTCTTT.

The V and J genes are TRBV27 and TRBJ1-1, with D unclear. Germline V gene data show CDR1 as MNHEY and CDR2 as SMNVEV (reference sequence). The V gene lost 0 bases and the J gene lost 0 bases, with 8 bases spanning the gap. The CDR3 consists of 15 residues. CDR3 in DNA: TGTGCCAGCAGTTTATCGAGGGCTATGAACACTGAAGCTTTCTTT. This gives the protein CASSLSRAMNTEAFF.

V usage is TRBV6-5 and J usage is TRBJ1-1; D unclear. The CDR3 consists of 14 residues. The V end lost 5 bases, the J end lost 4 bases, and 14 bases lay between the germline ends. Germline V gene sequence: CDR1 MNHEY, CDR2 SVGAGI. The CDR3 bases are TGTGCCAGCAGTGAGGGAGCTTTGGTCACTGAAGCTTTCTTT. It yields the protein CASSEGALVTEAFF.

This chain connects TRBV14 to TRBJ1-4, with 9 bases lining up with TRBD1. There are 15 residues in the CDR3. V was pared by 4 bases and J by 7 bases, with 7 bases of the junction left unmatched. Germline CDR1 and CDR2: SGHDN and FVKESK. In DNA form, the CDR3 reads TGTGCCAGCAGCCCTCGACAGGGGGTTGGTGAAAAACTGTTTTTT. Protein product: CASSPRQGVGEKLFF.

The CDR3 DNA reads TGTGCCAGCAGTCAGGACGGGGAGGGTCAGCCCCAGCATTTT. Protein product: CASSQDGEGQPQHF. The gene calls are TRBV6-5 and TRBJ1-5; D is unclear. The CDR3 has 14 amino acids. Germline V gene lookup returns CDR1 MNHEY and CDR2 SVGAGI. The V end was cut by 5 bases, the J end by 6 bases, with 14 bases between.

The V and J genes are TRBV28 and TRBJ2-7; 14 nucleotides align to TRBD2. The CDR3 sequence is 18 residues long. The V gene end was trimmed by 2 bases and the J gene end by 3 bases; junction bases not matched to a gene: 9. Germline V gene sequence: CDR1 MDHEN, CDR2 SYDVKM. CDR3 sequence reads: CASSLGGLAGELHYEQYF. CDR3 DNA sequence: TGTGCCAGCAGTTTAGGGGGACTAGCGGGGGAGCTCCACTACGAGCAGTACTTC.

The chain has TRBV19 and TRBJ1-5; 7 bases are a match to TRBD1. Germline-derived CDR1 and CDR2 are LNHDA and SQIVND (reference sequence). Germline trimming cut 0 bases from V and 4 bases from J; bases unmatched to any gene: 6. The CDR3 has 16 residues. The CDR3 loop is CASSIDVAGGNQPQHF. The CDR3 coding sequence is TGTGCCAGTAGTATAGATGTGGCAGGGGGGAATCAGCCCCAGCATTTT.

The rearrangement uses TRBV6-5 and TRBJ1-1, with TRBD1 matching over 8 bases. The CDR3 runs 15 residues. J gave up 4 bases and V 4 bases, and 8 bases lay outside the gene matches. Germline values: CDR1 MNHEY, CDR2 SVGAGI. DNA for the CDR3: TGTGCCAGCAGTTCCAGCACAGGGGGGAGCACTGAAGCTTTCTTT. Translation: CASSSSTGGSTEAFF.

This chain links TRBV27 with TRBJ1-4; maybe TRBD1 (6 bases). Germline-derived CDR1 and CDR2 are MNHEY and SMNVEV (reference sequence). V was pared by 6 bases and J by 11 bases, with 22 bases between. This CDR3 is 15 amino acids long. The CDR3 nucleotides are TGTGCCAGCAGATGGTCGGGGGGGGCTGGGGAGAAACTGTTTTTT. Amino acids: CASRWSGGAGEKLFF.

V is TRBV4-2 and J is TRBJ2-1, with 7 bases matching TRBD2. V trimming: 0 bases; J trimming: 3 bases; junction bases outside the gene matches: 8. The germline CDR1 and CDR2 sequences are LGHNA and YNFKEQ. This CDR3 spans 17 amino acids. CDR3 DNA: TGTGCCAGCAGCCAAGAAGGGCGGGAGCCACTCTACAATGAGCAGTTCTTC. It is translated as CASSQEGREPLYNEQFF.

This clone was recorded once. V usage is TRBV30 and J usage is TRBJ1-5; 7 bases map to TRBD1. This CDR3 has 14 amino acids. In germline, CDR1 is GTSNPN, CDR2 SVGIG (reference sequence). V shed 3 bases and J 6 bases; nucleotides not matched to a gene: 8. CDR3 loop: CAWSGDRDGQPQHF. The CDR3 DNA follows: TGTGCCTGGAGCGGTGACAGGGATGGTCAGCCCCAGCATTTT.

This sequence joins TRBV27 and TRBJ2-2, with 7 bases aligning to TRBD1. Germline V gene data show CDR1 as MNHEY and CDR2 as SMNVEV (reference sequence). V was clipped by 1 base and J by 4 bases; unmatched bases: 6. This CDR3 has 16 amino acids. DNA for the CDR3: TGTGCCAGCAGTTTATTTAAAGGGGGCTTCACCGGGGAGCTGTTTTTT. Protein: CASSLFKGGFTGELFF.

The rearrangement joins TRBV7-2 to TRBJ2-2; D is unresolved. This CDR3 comprises 13 residues. Trimming took off 1 base at V and 7 bases at J, with 7 bases between the two ends. CDR1 is SGHTA and CDR2 is FQGNSA in the germline V gene. The CDR3 spells CASSLGLGGELFF. CDR3 coding DNA: TGTGCCAGCAGCTTAGGGCTTGGCGGGGAGCTGTTTTTT.

V usage is TRBV2 and J usage is TRBJ2-7; D perhaps matches TRBD2 (7 bases). The V end lost 8 bases, the J end lost 1 base, and 15 bases lay between the germline ends. The length of the CDR3 is 14 residues. Germline-derived CDR1 and CDR2 are SNHLY and FYNNEI. The CDR3 is CASAGEDSSYEQYF. Written as DNA, the CDR3 is TGTGCCAGCGCGGGGGAGGACAGTTCCTACGAGCAGTACTTC.

V and J are TRBV6-1 and TRBJ2-3; 11 nucleotides match TRBD2. The CDR3 is 14 amino acids. V was clipped by 5 bases and J by 5 bases; unmatched bases: 3. Germline V gene lookup returns CDR1 MNHNS and CDR2 SASEGT. The CDR3 protein is CASSLAGGGDTQYF. The DNA for the CDR3 is TGTGCCAGCAGTCTAGCGGGAGGTGGAGATACGCAGTATTTT.

The V gene is TRBV15, the J gene TRBJ2-4, with TRBD2 matching 8 bases. Germline values: CDR1 LNHNV, CDR2 YYDKDF (reference sequence). This CDR3 has 16 residues. Losses at the gene ends were 0 bases for V and 7 bases for J; bases not matched to a gene: 8. CDR3 nucleotide sequence: TGTGCCACCAGCAGAGATCGGAGCGGGAGTTCCAACATTCAGTACTTC. Its translation is CATSRDRSGSSNIQYF.

The chain joins TRBV5-4 to TRBJ2-7, with 10 nucleotides matching TRBD2. The ends lost 0 bases at V and 4 bases at J; junction bases unmatched: 4. Germline CDR1 SGHNT, CDR2 YYREEE (reference sequence). This CDR3 region has 15 residues. The CDR3 loop is CASSLDASGSYEQYF. CDR3 sequence (DNA): TGTGCCAGCAGCTTGGATGCTAGCGGGAGTTACGAGCAGTACTTC.

The chain links TRBV4-1 to TRBJ2-2, with TRBD2 matching 8 bases. V shed 7 bases and J 4 bases; nucleotides not matched to a gene: 5. The germline V gene encodes CDR1 MGHRA and CDR2 YSYEKL. There are 14 residues in the CDR3. In DNA, the CDR3 is TGCGCCAGCACCCCACTAGCGGCCACCGGGGAGCTGTTTTTT. It translates to CASTPLAATGELFF.

This rearrangement joins TRBV27 to TRBJ2-7; TRBD2 matches 9 bases. J lost 5 bases, V lost 2 bases, and 10 bases had no gene match. The CDR3 loop spans 16 amino acids. The germline CDR1 and CDR2 sequences are MNHEY and SMNVEV (reference sequence). The CDR3 coding sequence is TGTGCCAGCAGTTTAAGATCTGGTCTAGCGGGAAACGAGCAGTACTTC. The encoded protein is CASSLRSGLAGNEQYF.